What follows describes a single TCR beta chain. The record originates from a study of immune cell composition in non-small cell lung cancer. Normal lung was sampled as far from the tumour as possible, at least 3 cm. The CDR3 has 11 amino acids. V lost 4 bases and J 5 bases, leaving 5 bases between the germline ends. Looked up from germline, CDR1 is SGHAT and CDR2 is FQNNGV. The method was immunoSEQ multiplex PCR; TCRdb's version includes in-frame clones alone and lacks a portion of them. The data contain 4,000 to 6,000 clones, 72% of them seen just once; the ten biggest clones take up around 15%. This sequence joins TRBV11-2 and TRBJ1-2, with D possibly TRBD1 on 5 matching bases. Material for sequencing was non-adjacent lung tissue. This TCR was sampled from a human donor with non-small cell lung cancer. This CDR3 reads CASSSGYGYTF. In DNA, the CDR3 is TGTGCCAGCAGCTCAGGGTATGGCTACACCTTC.